This T cell receptor beta chain was identified in a study of blood T cell repertoires in COVID-19. Whole-study context: Acute and convalescent COVID-19 samples came from the United States, Italy and Spain. In each case, the material was cDNA or gDNA derived from T cells, B-cell-depleted T cells, or PBMCs.

The V segment lost 0 bases and the J segment 6 bases; nucleotides outside the gene matches: 4. The length of the CDR3 is 14 residues. Germline CDR1 reads MNHEY; CDR2 reads SVGAGI. Original methodology: Using reference gene primer amplification, nucleated cell counts were estimated. TCRdb keeps only in-frame clones here, not all; method: immunoSEQ multiplex PCR. The DNA was the basis for D and trimming; V, J and clone size are from that table. This sample yields tens of thousands of clones, of which 80% to 90% are seen a single time; 10% to 15% belongs to the top ten. The TCR comes from a human donor in a cohort sampled during active COVID-19. Sequencing was done on a sample of peripheral blood. J is TRBJ1-1 and V is TRBV6-5, with 7 bases aligning to TRBD1. The CDR3 sequence: CASSYSRGLAEAFF. As DNA, the CDR3 is TGTGCCAGCAGTTACTCGAGGGGGCTTGCTGAAGCTTTCTTT.